These T cell receptor beta chains were read from a single sample in a study of T cell repertoires in cytomegalovirus infection. TCRdb passed the reads through MiXCR, listing each CDR3 protein once. The data show around 570,000 distinct CDR3 sequences, 40% seen once. These receptors have no known antigen. Sequencing was performed on cultured PBMCs, taken from culture after CMV antigen stimulation. These receptors all come from a human donor in good health (CMV status not recorded). Some clones in this sample may be carry-over from other donors' samples. Each CDR3 is given with its conserved first and last residue. Fields, in order: clone size, D gene, J gene, V gene, CDR3 protein, CDR3 DNA. D genes are given only for firm matches. Part of the rows lack a size; the others show once, few, many or a class for expanded clones.

NA | TRBD2 | TRBJ2-7 | TRBV7-2 | CASSLGLADSYEQYF | TGTGCCAGCAGCCTGGGACTAGCGGATTCCTACGAGCAGTACTTC
once | TRBD1 | TRBJ2-7 | TRBV11-2 | CASSHQGELRPYF | TGTGCCAGCAGCCACCAGGGGGAGCTCCGGCCGTACTTC
NA | NA | TRBJ1-6 | TRBV10-3 | CAIRTGTLASPLHF | TGTGCCATCAGGACCGGGACACTAGCTTCACCCCTCCACTTT
few | NA | TRBJ1-2 | TRBV10-2 | CASSESRQGLGYTF | TGCGCCAGCAGTGAGTCCCGGCAGGGCCTTGGCTACACCTTC
NA | NA | TRBJ1-2 | TRBV6-1 | CASSYSATYGYTF | TGTGCCAGCAGTTATTCAGCCACCTATGGCTACACCTTC
many | NA | TRBJ2-7 | TRBV6-2/TRBV6-3 | CASSYYLGHTYEQYF | TGTGCCAGCAGTTACTATCTGGGCCATACCTACGAGCAGTACTTC
NA | TRBD1 | TRBJ2-7 | TRBV15 | CATSRAGTGQQYF | TGTGCCACCAGCAGGGCCGGGACAGGGCAGCAGTACTTC
few | NA | TRBJ1-2 | TRBV7-2 | CASSHGQPNYGYTF | TGTGCCAGCAGCCACGGACAGCCTAACTATGGCTACACCTTC
NA | TRBD2 | TRBJ2-3 | TRBV12-3/TRBV12-4 | CASSFTGGQDTQYF | TGTGCCAGCAGTTTCACGGGGGGGCAGGATACGCAGTATTTT
few | TRBD2 | TRBJ2-1 | TRBV7-2 | CASRLAGGHNEQFF | TGTGCCAGCAGGCTAGCGGGGGGCCACAATGAGCAGTTCTTC
NA | NA | TRBJ1-1 | TRBV2 | CASSDRQPNTEAFF | TGTGCCAGCAGTGACCGGCAACCCAACACTGAAGCTTTCTTT
NA | NA | TRBJ2-1 | TRBV7-8 | CASSSQFGRYEFF | TGTGCCAGCAGCTCGCAATTCGGCCGATACGAGTTCTTC
NA | NA | TRBJ2-7 | TRBV6-1 | CASSEREDSNEQYF | TGTGCCAGCAGTGAAAGGGAAGATTCCAACGAGCAGTACTTC
NA | NA | TRBJ1-1 | TRBV7-9 | CASSLSALGAFF | TGTGCCAGCAGCTTATCAGCTTTGGGAGCTTTCTTT
few | NA | TRBJ2-7 | TRBV7-2 | CASSRILVGKYEQYF | TGTGCCAGCAGTCGTATCCTCGTAGGAAAATACGAGCAGTACTTC
NA | NA | TRBJ2-2 | TRBV11-2 | CASSPTWLPGELFF | TGTGCCAGCAGCCCAACCTGGTTGCCCGGGGAGCTGTTTTTT
few | TRBD2 | TRBJ2-1 | TRBV7-2 | CASSRTSGGVRNEQFF | TGTGCCAGCAGCAGGACTAGCGGGGGGGTTCGGAATGAGCAGTTCTTC
few | TRBD1 | TRBJ2-1 | TRBV5-1 | CASSLVTGASYNEQFF | TGCGCCAGCAGCTTGGTGACAGGGGCCTCCTACAATGAGCAGTTCTTC
NA | TRBD1 | TRBJ1-1 | TRBV6-1 | CASTSGGATEAFF | TGTGCCAGCACGTCAGGGGGGGCCACTGAAGCTTTCTTT
few | NA | TRBJ2-1 | TRBV7-8 | CASSLVRSFDNEQFF | TGTGCCAGCAGCTTAGTCAGATCCTTTGACAATGAGCAGTTCTTC
NA | TRBD2 | TRBJ2-1 | TRBV7-9 | CASILGQRGDEQFF | TGTGCCAGCATTCTAGGCCAGCGGGGGGATGAGCAGTTCTTC
once | TRBD2 | TRBJ2-7 | TRBV20-1 | CSARDPSLGTSGGAEQYF | TGCAGTGCTAGGGACCCCTCCCTAGGAACTAGCGGGGGGGCCGAGCAGTACTTC
NA | NA | TRBJ1-4 | TRBV6-5 | CASSYSIGVVTNEKLFF | TGTGCCAGCAGTTACTCAATAGGGGTTGTGACTAATGAAAAACTGTTTTTT
few | NA | TRBJ2-7 | TRBV7-2 | CASSLPRQGKYEQYF | TGTGCCAGCAGCTTACCGCGGCAGGGGAAGTACGAGCAGTACTTC
NA | NA | TRBJ2-6 | TRBV30 | CAWSGPSGANVLTF | TGTGCCTGGAGTGGACCCTCTGGGGCCAACGTCCTGACTTTC
NA | NA | TRBJ1-1 | TRBV20-1 | CSARAGIRTMNTEAFF | TGCAGTGCTAGAGCAGGGATTAGGACCATGAACACTGAAGCTTTCTTT
NA | NA | TRBJ2-7 | TRBV20-1 | CSARTASYEQYF | TGCAGTGCTAGGACAGCCTCCTACGAGCAGTACTTC
NA | TRBD1 | TRBJ2-3 | TRBV27 | CASTIWTGGTDTQYF | TGTGCCAGCACCATCTGGACAGGGGGAACAGATACGCAGTATTTT
few | NA | TRBJ2-5 | TRBV7-4 | CASSFVGTETQYF | TGTGCCAGCAGCTTTGTAGGGACGGAGACCCAGTACTTC
NA | NA | TRBJ2-5 | TRBV7-9 | CASSSSTAVETQYF | TGTGCCAGCAGTTCAAGTACAGCAGTGGAGACCCAGTACTTC
NA | TRBD2 | TRBJ2-3 | TRBV12-3/TRBV12-4 | CASSSSRTSGTQYF | TGTGCCAGCAGTTCCTCCCGGACTAGTGGTACGCAGTATTTT
NA | NA | TRBJ2-5 | TRBV7-2 | CASARGLSWGETQYF | TGTGCCAGCGCTCGAGGTCTCTCATGGGGAGAGACCCAGTACTTC
many | NA | TRBJ2-1 | TRBV7-2 | CASSLGVGNRYNEQFF | TGTGCCAGCAGCTTAGGAGTCGGGAACCGGTACAATGAGCAGTTCTTC
few | TRBD1 | TRBJ1-6 | TRBV7-2 | CASSLRQGTSPLHF | TGTGCCAGCAGCCTGCGACAGGGTACTTCACCCCTCCACTTT
NA | NA | TRBJ1-2 | TRBV20-1 | CSAREEGQRYTF | TGCAGTGCTAGAGAGGAAGGTCAACGCTACACCTTC
NA | TRBD1 | TRBJ1-1 | TRBV28 | CATDETGSNTEAFF | TGTGCCACCGATGAGACAGGGTCCAACACTGAAGCTTTCTTT
NA | NA | TRBJ2-3 | TRBV3-1 | CASSPPWGSTDTQYF | TGTGCCAGCAGCCCGCCCTGGGGGAGCACAGATACGCAGTATTTT
few | NA | TRBJ2-7 | TRBV7-2 | CASSPTDFWEPYF | TGTGCCAGCAGCCCAACGGACTTTTGGGAGCCGTACTTC
few | NA | TRBJ2-3 | TRBV4-2 | CASSQGPVDTQYF | TGTGCCAGCAGCCAAGGGCCGGTGGATACGCAGTATTTT
NA | TRBD2 | TRBJ2-7 | TRBV7-2 | CASSAGLAGAGYEQYF | TGTGCCAGCAGCGCGGGACTAGCGGGGGCCGGATACGAGCAGTACTTC
NA | TRBD2 | TRBJ2-3 | TRBV4-1 | CASSYTSGRSNTQYF | TGCGCCAGCAGCTACACTAGCGGCCGATCCAATACGCAGTATTTT
NA | NA | TRBJ1-6 | TRBV7-8 | CASSPMLYNSPLHF | TGTGCCAGCAGCCCCATGTTGTATAATTCACCCCTCCACTTT
few | NA | TRBJ2-7 | TRBV7-9 | CASSVPGGYEQYF | TGTGCCAGCAGTGTTCCCGGAGGGTACGAGCAGTACTTC
NA | NA | TRBJ2-2 | TRBV12-5 | CASGAPASTGELFF | TGTGCTAGTGGGGCACCAGCGAGCACCGGGGAGCTGTTTTTT
few | NA | TRBJ2-7 | TRBV20-1 | CSARGPERSDEQYF | TGCAGTGCTAGAGGTCCGGAGAGGAGCGACGAGCAGTACTTC
NA | TRBD2 | TRBJ2-3 | TRBV28 | CASSLPIGLARFTDTQYF | TGTGCCAGCAGTTTACCCATCGGACTAGCGAGATTCACAGATACGCAGTATTTT
NA | NA | TRBJ2-1 | TRBV7-9 | CASSPESFSSYNEQFF | TGTGCCAGCAGCCCTGAGTCATTCAGCTCCTACAATGAGCAGTTCTTC
NA | TRBD2 | TRBJ2-1 | TRBV6-6 | CASSYPGGANDEQFF | TGTGCCAGCAGTTACCCCGGGGGGGCTAACGATGAGCAGTTCTTC
few | NA | TRBJ1-6 | TRBV5-6 | CASSPTYWGSPLHF | TGTGCCAGCAGCCCTACCTACTGGGGTTCACCCCTCCACTTT
NA | TRBD1 | TRBJ1-2 | TRBV29-1 | CSVNRDRPHGYTF | TGCAGCGTAAACCGGGACAGGCCCCATGGCTACACCTTC
few | NA | TRBJ2-7 | TRBV15 | CATSRTGEAGYEQYF | TGTGCCACCAGCCGAACGGGCGAGGCAGGCTACGAGCAGTACTTC
NA | NA | TRBJ1-4 | TRBV7-6 | CASSKSAVEKLFF | TGTGCCAGCAGCAAGAGCGCCGTCGAAAAACTGTTTTTT
few | NA | TRBJ2-1 | TRBV11-1 | CASSSARAGSYNEQFF | TGTGCCAGCAGCTCCGCGAGGGCTGGTTCCTACAATGAGCAGTTCTTC
NA | NA | TRBJ2-5 | TRBV11-2 | CASSASPGRETQYF | TGTGCCAGCAGCGCCTCGCCGGGCCGGGAGACCCAGTACTTC
NA | NA | TRBJ1-5 | TRBV12-3/TRBV12-4 | CASSLAGRPDSQHF | TGTGCCAGCAGTTTGGCGGGGAGGCCAGACTCCCAGCATTTT
NA | NA | TRBJ2-7 | TRBV7-9 | CASRRGGALYEQYF | TGTGCCAGCAGGCGAGGGGGGGCTCTCTACGAGCAGTACTTC
few | NA | TRBJ2-3 | TRBV27 | CASSLSRPDTQYF | TGTGCCAGCAGTTTATCGCGGCCAGATACGCAGTATTTT
NA | NA | TRBJ1-2 | TRBV29-1 | CSADLANYGYTF | TGCAGCGCCGATTTGGCTAACTATGGCTACACCTTC